Below are 11 T cell receptor beta chains sequenced from a single sample in a study of cytomegalovirus exposure and HLA in healthy donors. PCR employed 60 Vbeta and 13 Jbeta primers. Sequencing was performed with immunoSEQ multiplex PCR; in TCRdb, only in-frame clones are kept and a portion is missing. The sample lists 130,000 to 150,000 clones, around 73% occurring once. Sequencing was done on a sample of PBMCs. Receptors originate from a young woman in good health and CMV-seronegative.

This sequence joins TRBV5-1 and TRBJ2-7; D not resolved. The CDR3 is 14 amino acids. Germline V lookup: CDR1 SGHRS, CDR2 YFSETQ. V shed 4 bases and J shed 1 base, with 12 bases lying between them. CDR3 in amino acids: CASSLASLSYEQYF. The CDR3 DNA reads as TGCGCCAGCAGCCTGGCGAGTCTGTCCTACGAGCAGTACTTC.

This clone was seen a few times. The rearrangement joins TRBV7-6 to TRBJ2-7; 7 positions match TRBD1. This CDR3 is 15 amino acids long. The V gene end was trimmed by 1 base and the J gene end by 1 base; junction bases not matched to a gene: 4. Germline V CDR1 and CDR2: SGHVS, FNYEAQ. CDR3 protein: CASSLVTGESYEQYV. The CDR3 coding sequence is TGTGCCAGCAGCTTAGTTACAGGGGAATCCTACGAGCAGTACGTC.

This clone was counted a few times. This rearrangement joins TRBV12-5 to TRBJ2-5; D gene unclear. Germline CDR1 is LGHNT and CDR2 is FRNRAP. Between the trimmed V and J ends, which lost 7 bases and 0 bases, there was a span of 3 bases. The CDR3 length is 11 residues. CDR3 protein: CASVDQETQYF. The CDR3 DNA reads as TGTGCTAGTGTCGACCAAGAGACCCAGTACTTC.

The chain is built from TRBV2 and TRBJ2-1, with TRBD2 matching over 9 bases. The CDR3 spans 17 residues. V trimming: 7 bases; J trimming: 3 bases; junction bases outside the gene matches: 13. Germline assignment: CDR1 SNHLY and CDR2 FYNNEI. The CDR3 loop is CASTLRIAGVGYNEQFF. CDR3 nucleotides: TGTGCCAGCACTTTGCGGATAGCGGGAGTTGGCTACAATGAGCAGTTCTTC. Complete variable domain (other parts from reference TRBV2 and TRBJ2-1): EPEVTQTPSHQVTQMGQEVILRCVPISNHLYFYWYRQILGQKVEFLVSFYNNEISEKSEIFDDQFSVERPDGSNFTLKIRSTKLEDSAMYFCASTLRIAGVGYNEQFFGPGTRLTVL.

The V call is TRBV2, the J call TRBJ2-5, with D possibly TRBD1 on 6 matching bases. Looked up from germline, CDR1 is SNHLY and CDR2 is FYNNEI. The CDR3 contains 14 residues. V gave up 6 bases and J gave up 5 bases, with 16 bases separating them. Here the CDR3 reads CASRAGVEGETQYF. The CDR3 bases are TGTGCCAGCAGGGCAGGGGTGGAAGGGGAGACCCAGTACTTC.

The J gene is TRBJ2-1, the V gene TRBV6-4, with D perhaps TRBD1 (6 bases). V was pared by 1 base and J by 0 bases, with 10 bases between. The CDR3 contains 16 residues. Per germline, CDR1 MRHNA and CDR2 SNTAGT. CDR3 DNA sequence: TGTGCCAGCAGTGACTTGAGGGGGAGCTCCTACAATGAGCAGTTCTTC. The encoded protein is CASSDLRGSSYNEQFF.

The chain uses TRBV4-3 and TRBJ2-5; 9 bases line up with TRBD2. The V gene's germline CDR1 is LGHNA and CDR2 YSLEER. Trimming cost V 1 base and J 5 bases; bases outside gene matches: 11. This CDR3 has 17 amino acids. Written as DNA, the CDR3 is TGCGCCAGCAGCCAAGCCCTATTAGCGGGGGTGGGGGAGACCCAGTACTTC. It codes for CASSQALLAGVGETQYF.

V is TRBV7-9 and J is TRBJ2-7, with unresolved D. Germline V gene data show CDR1 as SEHNR and CDR2 as FQNEAQ (reference sequence). The CDR3 has 14 amino acids. Trimming took 6 bases from V and 2 from J, leaving 14 bases between them. The CDR3 region is CASRSGSDPYEQYF. In nucleotides, the CDR3 is TGTGCCAGCAGGTCCGGAAGCGATCCCTACGAGCAGTACTTC.

The chain combines TRBV18 with TRBJ2-1; no definite D call. The germline gives CDR1 KGHSH, CDR2 LQKENI. The CDR3 covers 14 residues. Trimming shortened V by 2 bases and J by 0 bases, and 5 bases separated the two germline ends. CDR3 bases: TGTGCCAGCTCACCAGCGAGCTCCTACAATGAGCAGTTCTTC. This gives the protein CASSPASSYNEQFF.

The CDR3: CASSPPESVNEKLFF. The DNA for the CDR3 is TGTGCCAGCTCACCACCCGAATCGGTTAATGAAAAACTGTTTTTT. V gene TRBV18 combines with J gene TRBJ1-4; D unclear. Germline V CDR1 and CDR2: KGHSH, LQKENI. The V end lost 0 bases, the J end lost 4 bases, and 9 bases lay between the germline ends. CDR3 size: 15 residues.

CDR3 residues: CASTGDQETQYF. CDR3 coding DNA: TGCGCCAGCACGGGGGATCAAGAGACCCAGTACTTC. The chain employs TRBV5-1 and TRBJ2-5; a possible D gene is TRBD2 (6 bases). V lost 6 bases to trimming and J lost 2 bases, with 8 bases between them. The CDR3 loop spans 12 amino acids. From germline, CDR1 is SGHRS and CDR2 YFSETQ.